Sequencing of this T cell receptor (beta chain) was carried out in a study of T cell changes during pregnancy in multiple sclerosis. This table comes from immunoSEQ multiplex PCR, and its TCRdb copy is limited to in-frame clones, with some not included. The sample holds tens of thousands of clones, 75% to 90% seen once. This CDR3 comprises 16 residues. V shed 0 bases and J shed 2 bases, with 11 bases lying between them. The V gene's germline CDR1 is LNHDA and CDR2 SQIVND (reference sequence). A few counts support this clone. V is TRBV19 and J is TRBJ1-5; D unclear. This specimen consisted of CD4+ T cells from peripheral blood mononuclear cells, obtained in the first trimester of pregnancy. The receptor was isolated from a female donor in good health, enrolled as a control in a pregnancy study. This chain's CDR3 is CASSIEVNLGNQPQHF. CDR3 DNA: TGTGCCAGTAGTATAGAGGTGAATCTAGGCAATCAGCCCCAGCATTTT.